The rows below give T cell receptor beta chains drawn from one sample of a study of blood T cell repertoires in COVID-19. This table comes from immunoSEQ multiplex PCR, and its TCRdb copy is limited to in-frame clones, with some not included. The sample records about 220,000 clones, 82% being singletons. The sample taken for sequencing was peripheral blood. The source is an elderly woman with COVID-19, enrolled during active disease. CDR3s include the opening cysteine and the closing phenylalanine or tryptophan. A D gene is named only where the DNA matches it firmly. Some rows mark clone size as missing; the rest say once, few, many or name a class of expanded clone.

J,size,V,D,DNA,CDR3
TRBJ2-1,NA,TRBV29-1,NA,TGCAGCGTTACGGACAGCGGTAAATACAATGAGCAGTTCTTC,CSVTDSGKYNEQFF
TRBJ1-1,NA,TRBV11-2,NA,TGTGCCAGCCGATCCTCGGCAGGGAACACTGAAGCTTTCTTT,CASRSSAGNTEAFF
TRBJ2-3,NA,TRBV6-1,NA,TGTGCCAGCAGTGAACAAGGACTTGGCCCAGATACGCAGTATTTT,CASSEQGLGPDTQYF
TRBJ2-7,NA,TRBV19,NA,TGTGCCAGTAGCCCTAGCAGCTCCTACGAGCAGTACTTC,CASSPSSSYEQYF
TRBJ1-1,NA,TRBV5-1,NA,TGCGCCAGCAGCTTGGCCCACCCCGGGAGAGACACTGAAGCTTTCTTT,CASSLAHPGRDTEAFF
TRBJ1-2,NA,TRBV4-1,NA,TGCGCCAGCAGCCAAGGGTCAGGGTTCGTAGGCTACACCTTC,CASSQGSGFVGYTF
TRBJ2-2,NA,TRBV28,NA,TGTGCCACCACAGGGACGCGGAACACCGGGGAGCTGTTTTTT,CATTGTRNTGELFF
TRBJ1-4,few,TRBV5-1,TRBD1,TGCGCCAGCAGCATCGGGACAGGGACGGGTGAAAAACTGTTTTTT,CASSIGTGTGEKLFF
TRBJ2-3,NA,TRBV9,TRBD2,TGTGCCAGCAGCTCTAGCGGGGGTAGATACAGTACGCAGTATTTT,CASSSSGGRYSTQYF
TRBJ1-1,NA,TRBV29-1,TRBD1,TGCAGCGTCCAATACAGGGGGCGGAAAAAAACTGAAGCTTTCTTT,CSVQYRGRKKTEAFF
TRBJ2-4,NA,TRBV15,NA,TGTGCCACCAGTCATGCGGCCAAAAACATTCAGTACTTC,CATSHAAKNIQYF
TRBJ1-5,once,TRBV19,TRBD1,TGTGCCAGTAGTTTCGGGACAGTCGGTCAGCCCCAGCATTTT,CASSFGTVGQPQHF
TRBJ1-5,NA,TRBV27,NA,TGTGCCAGCAGTTTATTGCGAGGGGGTAATCAGCCCCAGCATTTT,CASSLLRGGNQPQHF
TRBJ1-3,few,TRBV30,NA,TGTGCCTGGAAGGAGTCTCACTCTGGAAACACCATATATTTT,CAWKESHSGNTIYF
TRBJ2-5,NA,TRBV3-1/TRBV3-2,NA,TGTGCCAGCAGCTCCCATTTGGAGACCCAGTACTTC,CASSSHLETQYF
TRBJ1-1,NA,TRBV5-1,NA,TGCGCCAGCAGCTTGGACAGAAAGTACGATGAAGCTTTCTTT,CASSLDRKYDEAFF
TRBJ2-3,NA,TRBV7-2,TRBD1,TGTGCCAGCAGCTCAGGGGGCGGGACAGATACGCAGTATTTT,CASSSGGGTDTQYF
TRBJ1-2,NA,TRBV6-6,TRBD1,TGTGCCAGCAGGGGACAGGGCCCCAACTATGGCTACACCTTC,CASRGQGPNYGYTF
TRBJ2-2,NA,TRBV14,NA,TGTGCCAGCAGCCACCGGACAGTCGATTCTACCGGGGAGCTGTTTTTT,CASSHRTVDSTGELFF
TRBJ1-3,NA,TRBV6-2/TRBV6-3,TRBD1,TGTGCCAGCAGTAGGGACAGGACGTTCTCTGGAAACACCATATATTTT,CASSRDRTFSGNTIYF
TRBJ1-4,NA,TRBV28,TRBD1,TGTGCCACCCACAGGGGATATAATGAAAAACTGTTTTTT,CATHRGYNEKLFF
TRBJ2-5,NA,TRBV4-1,TRBD2,TGCGCCAGCAGCCAAGGGGCCGGGAGGGTAGAGACCCAGTACTTC,CASSQGAGRVETQYF
TRBJ1-2,NA,TRBV10-3,NA,TGTGCCATCAGTGAGTCCCCCGACAGGCCTAACTATGGCTACACCTTC,CAISESPDRPNYGYTF